The sequence of this T cell receptor beta chain was determined in a study of graft-versus-host responses after intestinal transplantation. About the study: The transplants performed in recipients were multivisceral, liver-intestinal, or isolated intestinal. Study-wide points: Early after transplant, HvG declines were associated with peak levels of circulating GvH clones. Clonal ratios of graft-versus-host to host-versus-graft in allografts were high for patients exhibiting graft-donor T cell macrochimerism. GvH clonotypes were identified within recipient marrow, with a subset emerging first in ileum or blood.

Concerning this clone itself: Its matching antigen is unknown.

Generated by immunoSEQ multiplex PCR, the TCRdb table keeps only in-frame clones and is missing some. This repertoire shows around 110,000 clones, 90% found once; its top ten account for about 0.18%. Material: unstimulated CD4+ T cells sorted from spleen or lymph node cells, obtained before intestinal transplant. This sequence was found in a human donor who received an intestinal transplant.

This chain's CDR3 is CASSEGLAGATYEQYF. The CDR3 DNA reads TGTGCCAGCAGCGAAGGACTAGCGGGGGCCACTTACGAGCAGTACTTC. V usage is TRBV5-4 and J usage is TRBJ2-7; 13 bases agree with TRBD2. Germline V gives CDR1 SGHNT, CDR2 YYREEE (reference sequence). J gave up 4 bases and V 4 bases, and 8 bases lay outside the gene matches. CDR3 length: 16 residues.